The present entry profiles one T cell receptor (beta chain) with its context. In this sample, this clonotype turned up many times. Its antigen is still unknown. No qualities accompany the bases; no much larger clone lies one base away. The germline V gene sets CDR1 to SQVTM and CDR2 to ANQGSEA. V is trimmed back by 4 bases and J by 7 bases, and the junction contains 2 bases that no gene match accounts for. The CDR3 holds 11 amino acids from the cysteine to the phenylalanine. Left in the record is the CDR3 DNA by itself, 33 bases read in frame from the first base. Read against the paper, the sample's time point label means: healthy volunteer bleed at 2 weeks. Total RNA was extracted from unfractionated whole blood that had been collected in Tempus Blood RNA tubes. Roughly five healthy volunteers acted as controls for TCR sequencing and had blood drawn at day 0, 2 weeks and 6 weeks. This record comes from a study of human T cells and chemical hapten exposure (dated by TCRdb to the early 2020s). With regard to the full study: Libraries were combined into a pool for sequencing, and differences in TCR yield between samples came mainly from small differences in library volumes within the pool. The study tracked peripheral blood TCR repertoire changes in vivo during primary and secondary sensitization to the hapten diphenylcyclopropenone (DPC) in alopecia patients. From each blood RNA sample, both TCR alpha and TCR beta chains were sequenced. Study-wide findings and limitations: After repeated subsampling, the strength of the expansion versus patch-test correlation and the threshold at which it became significant changed. No change with DPC sensitization was found in the number of TCRs above 1 in 1000 frequency, and no evidence of global repertoire structure alterations was found.

Library generation was performed with RACE. The instrument given in TCRdb is NextSeq 500. During library preparation, unique molecular identifiers were attached to individual cDNA molecules so that TCRs could be counted in a quantitative, reproducible way. Under the source paper's analysis protocol: The median number of TCRs per sample was approximately 93,000, ranging from about 20,000 to 700,000. The Decombinator software suite was used to annotate V, J and CDR3 in the TCR reads. For the PS versus PT1 abundance plots, all samples were subsampled to the same number of TCRs (28,000). TCRs were defined as expanded if absent before sensitization and observed at least eight times at the 2-week time point. TCRdb passed the public sequencing reads through fastp at Q25 and MiXCR, retaining productive beta sequences. Rows are unified per CDR3 protein, each entry keeping the most common DNA and genes. TCRdb, not the authors, supplied the V and J calls. The sample table contains roughly 130,000 distinct CDR3 sequences; only one count was recorded for 8.5% to 9.5% of them. The ten largest clones represent about 2% of the sample.

This TCR came from a male donor in good health. Some clones in this sample may be carry-over from other donors' samples. Source material: whole blood. The chain employs TRBV29-1 and TRBJ1-1, with TRBD1 identical over 8 junction bases. The CDR3 here reads CSVGQGYEAFF. The nucleotide sequence reads as follows: TGCAGCGTTGGACAGGGGTATGAAGCTTTCTTT.